These T cell receptor beta chains were read from a single sample in a study of blood T cell repertoires in COVID-19. Produced via immunoSEQ multiplex PCR; TCRdb's table is partial and in-frame only. The table includes 170,000 or so clones, about nine tenths detected once. Sequenced sample: peripheral blood. Receptor source: a man between 18 and 35 years old who had recovered from COVID-19. The CDR3 runs from the conserved cysteine through the conserved F or W. A D gene is named only where the DNA matches it firmly. Clone size is given for some rows only: seen once, a few or many times, or a class if the clone is expanded.

NA | NA | TRBJ1-4 | TRBV20-1 | CSASGTGGGEKLFF | TGCAGTGCTAGTGGGACGGGGGGCGGTGAAAAACTGTTTTTT
TRBD2 | NA | TRBJ2-7 | TRBV5-4 | CASSWGLAGGYEQYF | TGTGCCAGCAGCTGGGGACTAGCGGGAGGATACGAGCAGTACTTC
NA | NA | TRBJ2-7 | TRBV19 | CASSAGVYEQYF | TGTGCCAGTAGCGCAGGGGTCTACGAGCAGTACTTC
NA | NA | TRBJ2-7 | TRBV19 | CASSRGGEGHYEQYF | TGTGCCAGTAGTAGGGGTGGGGAGGGACACTACGAGCAGTACTTC
TRBD1 | NA | TRBJ2-3 | TRBV5-1 | CASSLGTGGPDTQYF | TGCGCCAGCAGCTTGGGGACAGGCGGACCTGATACGCAGTATTTT
NA | NA | TRBJ2-7 | TRBV28 | CASSLAPGKYEQYF | TGTGCCAGCAGTCTCGCCCCCGGGAAATACGAGCAGTACTTC
NA | NA | TRBJ2-6 | TRBV5-4 | CASSLQGSGSSGANVLTF | TGTGCCAGCAGCTTACAGGGAAGTGGAAGCTCTGGGGCCAACGTCCTGACTTTC
NA | NA | TRBJ2-3 | TRBV5-6 | CASSLTKSDTQYF | TGTGCCAGCAGCTTGACAAAGTCAGATACGCAGTATTTT
NA | NA | TRBJ1-4 | TRBV28 | CASSPTSAGMSEKLFF | TGTGCCAGCAGTCCGACCTCAGCAGGGATGAGTGAAAAACTGTTTTTT
NA | NA | TRBJ1-6 | TRBV11-2 | CASSRPDSNSPLHF | TGTGCCAGCAGCCGCCCGGACAGTAATTCACCCCTCCACTTT
TRBD1 | once | TRBJ1-5 | TRBV19 | CASSPGQGGQPQHF | TGTGCCAGTAGTCCCGGACAGGGAGGGCAGCCCCAGCATTTT
NA | NA | TRBJ1-1 | TRBV18 | CASSPGIGDNTEAFF | TGTGCCAGCTCACCAGGGATAGGGGATAACACTGAAGCTTTCTTT
TRBD2 | NA | TRBJ2-1 | TRBV6-5 | CASSSLAGYNEQFF | TGTGCCAGCAGTTCACTAGCGGGGTACAATGAGCAGTTCTTC
TRBD1 | NA | TRBJ2-7 | TRBV7-6 | CASSLFSGTGSYEQYF | TGTGCCAGCAGCTTGTTTTCTGGGACAGGGTCCTACGAGCAGTACTTC
TRBD2 | NA | TRBJ2-5 | TRBV28 | CASSQTSAGVQETQYF | TGTGCCAGCAGCCAGACTAGCGCGGGAGTACAAGAGACCCAGTACTTC
NA | NA | TRBJ2-4 | TRBV25-1 | CASSESTPGKNIQYF | TGTGCCAGCAGTGAATCTACCCCAGGCAAAAACATTCAGTACTTC
TRBD1 | few | TRBJ2-1 | TRBV11-2 | CASRRDRGSTYNEQFF | TGTGCCAGCAGACGTGACAGGGGATCAACCTACAATGAGCAGTTCTTC
NA | NA | TRBJ2-3 | TRBV18 | CASSLASDTQYF | TGTGCCAGCTCACTAGCCTCCGATACGCAGTATTTT
TRBD2 | NA | TRBJ2-1 | TRBV9 | CASSVEVAGGLRDEQFF | TGTGCCAGCAGCGTAGAGGTTGCGGGAGGGCTTAGGGATGAGCAGTTCTTC
NA | NA | TRBJ2-1 | TRBV7-2 | CASSLGLNNEQFF | TGTGCCAGCAGCTTGGGCCTCAACAATGAGCAGTTCTTC
NA | NA | TRBJ2-1 | TRBV9 | CASSAYLRDSPYNEQFF | TGTGCCAGCAGCGCTTACCTCCGGGACTCACCCTACAATGAGCAGTTCTTC
NA | NA | TRBJ1-2 | TRBV9 | CASSPRLSGGFYGYTF | TGTGCCAGCAGCCCGCGCCTCTCGGGGGGGTTCTATGGCTACACCTTC
TRBD2 | NA | TRBJ2-5 | TRBV19 | CASSIVPSGSDGTQYF | TGTGCCAGTAGTATAGTGCCTAGCGGGAGTGACGGGACCCAGTACTTC
NA | NA | TRBJ2-5 | TRBV5-6 | CASSLAGKETQYF | TGTGCCAGCAGCTTGGCCGGGAAAGAGACCCAGTACTTC
TRBD2 | NA | TRBJ2-1 | TRBV2 | CASLRDYYYNEQFF | TGTGCCAGTCTTCGGGACTACTACTACAATGAGCAGTTCTTC
NA | NA | TRBJ2-5 | TRBV13 | CASSLTGTETQYF | TGTGCCAGCAGCTTAACAGGAACAGAGACCCAGTACTTC
NA | NA | TRBJ2-7 | TRBV7-9 | CASSLGQGRFEQYF | TGTGCCAGCAGCTTAGGGCAGGGGCGGTTCGAGCAGTACTTC
NA | NA | TRBJ2-7 | TRBV3-1/TRBV3-2 | CASRNTTTLVLDEQYF | TGTGCCAGCAGGAACACTACGACTCTAGTCCTCGACGAGCAGTACTTC
TRBD1 | NA | TRBJ1-6 | TRBV5-1 | CASSLTDRLSSYNSPLHF | TGCGCCAGCAGCCTAACGGACAGGCTAAGCTCCTATAATTCACCCCTCCACTTT
NA | few | TRBJ1-2 | TRBV18 | CASSPGARANYGYTF | TGTGCCAGCTCACCGGGGGCAAGAGCTAACTATGGCTACACCTTC
NA | NA | TRBJ2-7 | TRBV20-1 | CSASLSSYEQYF | TGCAGTGCTAGTCTGAGCTCCTACGAGCAGTACTTC
TRBD2 | NA | TRBJ2-4 | TRBV28 | CASSLAAGGNIQYF | TGTGCCAGCAGTTTAGCAGCGGGAGGAAACATTCAGTACTTC
NA | NA | TRBJ2-2 | TRBV11-2 | CASSLRTDSITGELFF | TGTGCCAGCAGCTTAAGAACGGACAGCATCACCGGGGAGCTGTTTTTT
TRBD1 | NA | TRBJ1-6 | TRBV28 | CASLRTGGAVNSPLHF | TGTGCCAGCCTTAGGACAGGGGGCGCAGTAAATTCACCCCTCCACTTT
TRBD1 | NA | TRBJ2-2 | TRBV11-3 | CASSQMTGGVTGELFF | TGTGCCAGCAGCCAGATGACAGGGGGGGTCACCGGGGAGCTGTTTTTT
TRBD2 | NA | TRBJ2-2 | TRBV18 | CASSPPGLAGGNTGELFF | TGTGCCAGCTCACCACCGGGGCTAGCGGGAGGAAACACCGGGGAGCTGTTTTTT
NA | NA | TRBJ1-1 | TRBV21-1 | CASRSGDRRPLNTEAFF | TGTGCCAGCAGGTCCGGGGACAGGCGGCCCCTCAACACTGAAGCTTTCTTT
TRBD2 | few | TRBJ2-1 | TRBV27 | CASSSVAGYNEQFF | TGTGCCAGCAGTTCGGTAGCGGGCTACAATGAGCAGTTCTTC
NA | once | TRBJ2-1 | TRBV19 | CASSPGPLLSYNEQFF | TGTGCCAGTAGTCCGGGTCCACTTTTGTCCTACAATGAGCAGTTCTTC
NA | NA | TRBJ1-6 | TRBV28 | CASRPPGSPLHF | TGTGCCAGCAGACCGCCGGGTTCACCCCTCCACTTT
NA | once | TRBJ2-3 | TRBV18 | CASSPGTFTDTQYF | TGTGCCAGCTCACCAGGCACGTTCACAGATACGCAGTATTTT
NA | NA | TRBJ2-7 | TRBV14 | CASSQDLVRREQYF | TGTGCCAGCAGCCAAGATCTGGTTCGTCGGGAGCAGTACTTC
NA | once | TRBJ1-2 | TRBV7-8 | CASSPHTLNYGYTF | TGTGCCAGCAGCCCTCACACCCTTAACTATGGCTACACCTTC
TRBD1 | few | TRBJ1-1 | TRBV5-5 | CASSRDRGPEAFF | TGTGCCAGCAGCCGGGACAGGGGCCCTGAAGCTTTCTTT
NA | once | TRBJ2-7 | TRBV12-3/TRBV12-4 | CASSSGVTYEQYF | TGTGCCAGCAGTTCAGGGGTAACATACGAGCAGTACTTC
NA | NA | TRBJ1-2 | TRBV27 | CASSPQTMLYGYTF | TGTGCCAGCAGCCCCCAGACAATGTTGTATGGCTACACCTTC
NA | NA | TRBJ1-2 | TRBV27 | CASSLSRFDYGYTF | TGTGCCAGCAGTTTATCGAGGTTTGACTATGGCTACACCTTC
NA | NA | TRBJ2-5 | TRBV6-5 | CASSYSTPVFGETQYF | TGTGCCAGCAGTTACTCCACGCCGGTATTTGGAGAGACCCAGTACTTC
TRBD1 | NA | TRBJ2-1 | TRBV24-1 | CATSDPGGTDLNEQFF | TGTGCCACCAGTGATCCAGGGGGTACGGACCTGAATGAGCAGTTCTTC
TRBD2 | NA | TRBJ2-7 | TRBV2 | CASRPSAAGGYEQYF | TGTGCCAGCAGACCTTCGGCAGCGGGAGGATACGAGCAGTACTTC